This TCR beta chain was captured by sequencing in a study of response to subunit inactivated influenza vaccine. General observations from the study: It was the authors' suggestion that each seasonal influenza vaccination recruits few new T cells.

TCRdb passed the RT-PCR reads through MiXCR, listing each CDR3 protein once. Of a few hundred thousand distinct CDR3 sequences in the sample, about 15% were seen once. For this clonotype: Its antigen is as yet unknown.

Trimming took 2 bases from V and 8 from J; bases not matched to a gene: 11. Germline CDR1 is DFQATT and CDR2 is SNEGSKA (reference sequence). The CDR3 extends over 15 amino acids. Material: PBMCs from blood, obtained 12 days after vaccination. The TCR comes from a man aged 45-60 years who received an inactivated influenza vaccine. The chain employs TRBV20-1 and TRBJ1-4; 7 bases agree with TRBD1. CDR3 DNA sequence: TGCAGTGCTAGAAATGAAGGGGGCCTTCGAGAAAAACTGTTTTTT. As protein: CSARNEGGLREKLFF.